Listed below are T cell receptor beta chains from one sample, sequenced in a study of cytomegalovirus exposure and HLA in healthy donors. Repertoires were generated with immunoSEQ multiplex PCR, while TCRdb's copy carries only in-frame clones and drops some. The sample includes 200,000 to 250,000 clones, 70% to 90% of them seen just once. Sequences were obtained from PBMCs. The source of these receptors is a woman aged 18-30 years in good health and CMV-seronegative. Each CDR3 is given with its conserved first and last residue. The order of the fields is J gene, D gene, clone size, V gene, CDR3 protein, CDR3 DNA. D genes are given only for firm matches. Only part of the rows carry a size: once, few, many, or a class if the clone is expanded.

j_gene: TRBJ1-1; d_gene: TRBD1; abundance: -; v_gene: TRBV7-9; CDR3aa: CASSPQGANKAFF; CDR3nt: TGTGCCAGCAGCCCGCAGGGGGCTAACAAGGCTTTCTTT
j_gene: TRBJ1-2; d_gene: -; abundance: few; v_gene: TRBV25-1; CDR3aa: CASSTPEGQTPVGYTF; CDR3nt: TGTGCCAGCAGTACACCGGAAGGACAGACCCCCGTTGGCTACACCTTC
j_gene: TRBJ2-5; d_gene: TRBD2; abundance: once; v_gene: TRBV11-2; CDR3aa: CASSLALAGGTQETQYF; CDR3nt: TGTGCCAGCAGCTTAGCACTAGCGGGAGGGACCCAAGAGACCCAGTACTTC
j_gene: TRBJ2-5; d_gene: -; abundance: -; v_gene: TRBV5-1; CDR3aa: CASSLGGTEETQYF; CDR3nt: TGCGCCAGCAGCTTGGGTGGGACCGAAGAGACCCAGTACTTC
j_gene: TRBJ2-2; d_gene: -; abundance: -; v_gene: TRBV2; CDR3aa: CASSEESPTGELFF; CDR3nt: TGTGCCAGCAGTGAAGAAAGCCCCACCGGGGAGCTGTTTTTT
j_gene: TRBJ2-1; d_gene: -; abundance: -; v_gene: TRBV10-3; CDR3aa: CANRAGLDNEQFF; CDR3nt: TGTGCCAACCGGGCGGGGTTAGACAATGAGCAGTTCTTC
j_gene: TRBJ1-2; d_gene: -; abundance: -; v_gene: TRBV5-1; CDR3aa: CASREGSSGGYGYTF; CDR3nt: TGCGCCAGCAGAGAGGGGTCCTCCGGCGGGTATGGCTACACCTTC
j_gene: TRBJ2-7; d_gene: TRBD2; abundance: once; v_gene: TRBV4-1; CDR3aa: CASSPPGMSGSSYEQYF; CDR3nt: TGCGCCAGCAGCCCCCCAGGGATGAGCGGGAGCTCCTACGAGCAGTACTTC
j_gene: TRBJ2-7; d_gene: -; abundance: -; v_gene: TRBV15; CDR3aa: CATSRVRTEYYEQYF; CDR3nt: TGTGCCACCAGCAGAGTCAGGACTGAGTACTACGAGCAGTACTTC
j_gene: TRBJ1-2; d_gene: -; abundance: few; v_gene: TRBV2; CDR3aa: CASSQGRGYTF; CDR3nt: TGTGCCAGCAGTCAAGGGCGCGGCTACACCTTC
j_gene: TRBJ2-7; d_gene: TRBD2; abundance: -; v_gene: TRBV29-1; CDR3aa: CSARLLAGGPYEQYF; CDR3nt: TGCAGCGCGCGACTACTAGCGGGAGGGCCCTACGAGCAGTACTTC
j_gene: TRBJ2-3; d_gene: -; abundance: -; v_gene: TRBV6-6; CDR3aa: CASSEYRDTQYF; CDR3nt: TGTGCCAGCAGTGAGTACAGAGATACGCAGTATTTT
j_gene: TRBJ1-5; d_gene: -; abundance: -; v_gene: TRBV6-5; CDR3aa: CASSRGGSQPQHF; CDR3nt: TGTGCCAGCAGTCGTGGCGGCAGTCAGCCCCAGCATTTT
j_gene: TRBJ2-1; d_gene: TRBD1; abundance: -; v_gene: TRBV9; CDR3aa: CASSTDRGNEQFF; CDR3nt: TGTGCCAGCAGCACCGACAGGGGGAATGAGCAGTTCTTC
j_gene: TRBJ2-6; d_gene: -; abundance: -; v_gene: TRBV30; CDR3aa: CAWSTGSGANVLTF; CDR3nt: TGTGCCTGGAGCACGGGCTCTGGGGCCAACGTCCTGACTTTC